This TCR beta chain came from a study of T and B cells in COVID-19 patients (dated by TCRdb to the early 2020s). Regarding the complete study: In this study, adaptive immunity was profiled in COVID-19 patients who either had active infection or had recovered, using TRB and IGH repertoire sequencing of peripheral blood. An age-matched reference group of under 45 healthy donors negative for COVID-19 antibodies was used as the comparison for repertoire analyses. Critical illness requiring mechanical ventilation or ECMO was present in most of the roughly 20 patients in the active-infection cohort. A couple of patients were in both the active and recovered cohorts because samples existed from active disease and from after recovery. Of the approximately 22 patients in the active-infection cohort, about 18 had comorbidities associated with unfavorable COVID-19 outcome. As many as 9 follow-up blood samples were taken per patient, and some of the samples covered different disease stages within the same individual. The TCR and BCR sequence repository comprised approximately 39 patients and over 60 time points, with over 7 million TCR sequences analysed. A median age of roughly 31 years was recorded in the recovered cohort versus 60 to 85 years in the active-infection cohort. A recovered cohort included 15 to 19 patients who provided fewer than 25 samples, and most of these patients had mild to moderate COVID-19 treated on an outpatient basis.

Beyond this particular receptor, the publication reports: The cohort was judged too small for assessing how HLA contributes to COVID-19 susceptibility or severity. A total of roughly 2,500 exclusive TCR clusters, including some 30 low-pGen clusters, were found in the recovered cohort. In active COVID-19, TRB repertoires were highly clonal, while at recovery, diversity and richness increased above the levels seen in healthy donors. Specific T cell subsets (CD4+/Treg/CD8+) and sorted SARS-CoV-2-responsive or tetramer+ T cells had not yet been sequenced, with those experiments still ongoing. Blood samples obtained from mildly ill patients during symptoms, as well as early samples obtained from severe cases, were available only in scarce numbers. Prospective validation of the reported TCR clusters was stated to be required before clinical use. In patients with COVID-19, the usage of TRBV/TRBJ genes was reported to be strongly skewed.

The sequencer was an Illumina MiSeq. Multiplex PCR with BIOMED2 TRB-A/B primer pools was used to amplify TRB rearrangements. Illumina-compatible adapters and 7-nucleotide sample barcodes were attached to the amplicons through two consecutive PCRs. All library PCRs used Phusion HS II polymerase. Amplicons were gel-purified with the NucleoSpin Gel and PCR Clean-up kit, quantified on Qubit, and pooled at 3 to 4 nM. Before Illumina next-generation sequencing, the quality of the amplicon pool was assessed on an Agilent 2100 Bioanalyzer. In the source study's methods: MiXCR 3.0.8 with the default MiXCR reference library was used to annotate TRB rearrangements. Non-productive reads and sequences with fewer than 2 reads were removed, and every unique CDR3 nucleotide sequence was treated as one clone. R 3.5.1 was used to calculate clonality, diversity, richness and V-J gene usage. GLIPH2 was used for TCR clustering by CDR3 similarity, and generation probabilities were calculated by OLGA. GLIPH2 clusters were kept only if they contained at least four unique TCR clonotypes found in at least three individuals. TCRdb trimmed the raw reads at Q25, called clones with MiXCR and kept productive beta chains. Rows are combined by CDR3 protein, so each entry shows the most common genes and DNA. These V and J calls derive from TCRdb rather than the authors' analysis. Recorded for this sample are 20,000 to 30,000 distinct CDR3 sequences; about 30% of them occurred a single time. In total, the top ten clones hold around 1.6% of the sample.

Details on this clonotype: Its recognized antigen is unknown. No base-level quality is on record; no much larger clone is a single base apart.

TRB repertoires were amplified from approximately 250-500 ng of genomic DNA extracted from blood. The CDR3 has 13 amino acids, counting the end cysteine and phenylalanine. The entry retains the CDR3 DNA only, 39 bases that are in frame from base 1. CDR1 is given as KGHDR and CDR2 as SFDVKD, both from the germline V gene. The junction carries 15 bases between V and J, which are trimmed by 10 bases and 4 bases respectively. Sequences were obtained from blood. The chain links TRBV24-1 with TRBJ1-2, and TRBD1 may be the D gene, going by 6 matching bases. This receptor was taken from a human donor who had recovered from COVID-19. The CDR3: CATNLQGAYGYTF. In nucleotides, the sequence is TGTGCCACTAACCTACAGGGAGCCTATGGCTACACCTTC.